These 32 T cell receptor beta chains were sequenced from one sample in a study of shared clonotypes between healthy human individuals. The data were produced by immunoSEQ multiplex PCR, yet TCRdb's version contains in-frame clones alone and is incomplete. The sample consists of around 690,000 clones, around 90% of them appearing once. Material for sequencing was memory CD8+ T cells from PBMCs. Subset described: CD45RO+ cells pooled with CCR7-negative TemRA cells. The receptors stem from a man aged 18 to 35 in good health. Some clones in this sample may be carry-over from other donors' samples.

Here the CDR3 DNA reads TGTCCCACTAGCGGGAGGGGTCCAGATACGCAGTATTTT. Residues: CPTSGRGPDTQYF. The gene calls are TRBV30 and TRBJ2-3; 13 nucleotides line up with TRBD2. This CDR3 spans 13 amino acids. Germline CDR1 is GTSNPN and CDR2 is SVGIG (reference sequence).

CDR3 in DNA: TGTGCCAGTAGTATGGGCGAGGGGAGCACAGATACGCAGTATTTT. This translates into CASSMGEGSTDTQYF. The chain links TRBV19 to TRBJ2-3; either TRBD1 or TRBD2 may fit D (5 bases each). The CDR3 is 15 residues long. Germline V CDR1 and CDR2: LNHDA, SQIVND (reference sequence). V lost 3 bases and J lost 0, with 10 bases in between.

The genes are TRBV27 and TRBJ2-1; TRBD2 aligns across 10 bases. The V gene end was trimmed by 6 bases and the J gene end by 2 bases; junction bases not matched to a gene: 4. Germline lookup yields CDR1 MNHEY and CDR2 SMNVEV (reference sequence). CDR3 length: 15 amino acids. CDR3 protein: CASSHGLAAYNEQFF. DNA of the CDR3: TGTGCCAGCAGCCACGGACTAGCGGCCTACAATGAGCAGTTCTTC.

CDR3 protein: CASSVQGQAFYGYTF. The CDR3 DNA sequence: TGTGCCAGCAGCGTTCAAGGGCAGGCCTTCTATGGCTACACCTTC. The V gene is TRBV25-1, the J gene TRBJ1-2; D is uncertain. The CDR3 runs 15 residues. Germline CDR1 reads MGHDK; CDR2 reads SYGVNS. The germline V and J ends were trimmed by 6 bases and 4 bases, with 18 bases remaining between them.

The chain couples TRBV7-8 to TRBJ2-2; D is unclear. The CDR3 totals 17 residues. Germline lookup yields CDR1 SGHVS and CDR2 FQNEAQ. The V end was cut by 3 bases, the J end by 0 bases, with 14 bases between. CDR3 sequence: CASSFPGASTNTGELFF. The CDR3 DNA reads as TGTGCCAGCAGCTTCCCAGGCGCCTCAACGAACACCGGGGAGCTGTTTTTT.

The chain recombines TRBV28 with TRBJ2-1, with 8 bases aligning to TRBD1. V was clipped by 3 bases and J by 7 bases; unmatched bases: 5. CDR1 is MDHEN, CDR2 SYDVKM, per germline. The CDR3 runs to 14 residues. CDR3 DNA sequence: TGTGCCAGCAGTTTGGCAGGGGGCTTAAATGAGCAGTTCTTC. Translating gives CASSLAGGLNEQFF. The whole variable domain, remainder taken from reference TRBV28 and TRBJ2-1, is DVKVTQSSRYLVKRTGEKVFLECVQDMDHENMFWYRQDPGLGLRLIYFSYDVKMKEKGDIPEGYSVSREKKERFSLILESASTNQTSMYLCASSLAGGLNEQFFGPGTRLTVL.

The genes are TRBV5-1 and TRBJ2-1, with TRBD2 matching 8 bases. The V and J ends lost 3 bases and 8 bases, in that order; junction bases with no gene match: 22. There are 19 residues in the CDR3. Germline-derived CDR1 and CDR2 are SGHRS and YFSETQ. The CDR3 nucleotides read TGCGCCAGCAGCTCCTTCCGCGGACTAGCAAGGGGGATAAGGCATGAGCAGTTCTTC. Amino acid sequence: CASSSFRGLARGIRHEQFF.

V and J are TRBV5-6 and TRBJ2-1; 15 bases line up with TRBD2. Germline loops: CDR1 SGHDT, CDR2 YYEEEE. J lost 9 bases, V lost 4 bases, and 8 bases had no gene match. This CDR3 contains 16 residues. CDR3 sequence reads: CASSPGTSGRNSEQFF. CDR3 coding DNA: TGTGCCAGCAGCCCTGGGACTAGCGGGAGGAATAGTGAGCAGTTCTTC. Together with reference TRBV5-6 and TRBJ2-1, the CDR3 gives the full variable domain: DAGVTQSPTHLIKTRGQQVTLRCSPKSGHDTVSWYQQALGQGPQFIFQYYEEEERQRGNFPDRFSGHQFPNYSSELNVNALLLGDSALYLCASSPGTSGRNSEQFFGPGTRLTVL.

V is TRBV7-3 and J is TRBJ2-6; TRBD1 agrees at 8 bases. The CDR3 contains 19 residues. The germline CDR1 and CDR2 sequences are SGHTA and FQGTGA. Losses at the gene ends were 4 bases for V and 1 base for J; bases not matched to a gene: 12. In nucleotides, the CDR3 is TGTGCCAGCAGCTCACTCCGGGACAGGCGTAGATCTGGGGCCAACGTCCTGACTTTC. Its translation is CASSSLRDRRRSGANVLTF.

V gene TRBV7-8 combines with J gene TRBJ2-1; D is unclear. The V gene's germline CDR1 is SGHVS and CDR2 FQNEAQ. This CDR3 comprises 16 residues. The V end was cut by 1 base, the J end by 4 bases, with 14 bases between. CDR3 loop: CASSLGARSIYNEQFF. CDR3 nucleotides: TGTGCCAGCAGCTTAGGGGCTCGGTCGATATACAATGAGCAGTTCTTC.

The chain combines TRBV7-2 with TRBJ2-2; maybe TRBD1 (6 bases). V was clipped by 1 base and J by 6 bases, with 15 bases between them. The V gene's germline CDR1 is SGHTA and CDR2 FQGNSA. This CDR3 has 16 residues. The CDR3 DNA reads TGTGCCAGCAGCTTAGACGGTGGGACATTACCCGGGGAGCTGTTTTTT. Protein: CASSLDGGTLPGELFF.

This chain uses TRBV28 with TRBJ2-2, with TRBD1 matching 10 bases. This CDR3 comprises 15 residues. J lost 4 bases, V lost 4 bases, and 3 bases had no gene match. In germline, CDR1 is MDHEN, CDR2 SYDVKM. The CDR3, as DNA: TGTGCCAGCAGTTCCTGGACAGGGGGCACCGGGGAGCTGTTTTTT. Translation: CASSSWTGGTGELFF.

The J gene is TRBJ2-2, the V gene TRBV7-3; TRBD2 is a possible D gene (5 bases). Deletions cut 4 bases from V and 8 bases from J, with 11 bases between. Germline-derived CDR1 and CDR2 are SGHTA and FQGTGA. The CDR3 spans 13 residues. This chain's CDR3 is CASSSSGPGELFF. The CDR3 region has the DNA TGTGCCAGCAGCTCCAGCGGCCCGGGGGAGCTGTTTTTT.

The chain joins TRBV4-1 to TRBJ2-7, with a weak D call TRBD2 (6 bases). The CDR3 length is 17 residues. Germline assignment: CDR1 MGHRA and CDR2 YSYEKL. V lost 4 bases, J lost 0 bases, and 19 bases lay in between. CDR3 protein: CASSPHSGARSSYEQYF. The CDR3 nucleotides are TGCGCCAGCAGCCCCCATAGCGGCGCCCGCTCCTCCTACGAGCAGTACTTC.

The V gene is TRBV6-1, the J gene TRBJ1-3; possibly TRBD1 for D (6 bases). The germline CDR1 and CDR2 sequences are MNHNS and SASEGT. This CDR3 comprises 16 residues. V lost 2 bases and J lost 8, with 19 bases in between. DNA of the CDR3: TGTGCCAGCAGTGAACCCGCTTGGACAGAGGGGGACACCATATATTTT. This codes for CASSEPAWTEGDTIYF.

Turning to this clone: The same CDR3 also results from other DNA sequences found in this sample. This chain joins TRBV29-1 and TRBJ2-2, with TRBD2 matching 7 bases. V shed 3 bases and J 2 bases; nucleotides not matched to a gene: 12. The CDR3 loop spans 17 amino acids. The germline V gene encodes CDR1 SQVTM and CDR2 ANQGSEA. The CDR3 loop is CSVEVLVSGINTGELFF. Written as DNA, the CDR3 is TGCAGCGTTGAGGTCCTTGTGAGCGGGATCAACACCGGGGAGCTGTTTTTT.

A single count supports this clone. The chain links TRBV4-1 to TRBJ2-5; TRBD1 matches 11 bases. Germline loops: CDR1 MGHRA, CDR2 YSYEKL. The CDR3 is 19 residues long. The V segment lost 4 bases and the J segment 3 bases; nucleotides outside the gene matches: 16. CDR3 sequence reads: CASSLKGGQGARREETQYF. CDR3 coding DNA: TGCGCCAGCAGCCTAAAGGGAGGACAGGGGGCGCGGCGGGAAGAGACCCAGTACTTC.

V usage is TRBV9 and J usage is TRBJ2-1; TRBD1 matches 7 bases. The germline V gene encodes CDR1 SGDLS and CDR2 YYNGEE. The CDR3 totals 15 residues. Losses at the gene ends were 3 bases for V and 8 bases for J; bases not matched to a gene: 11. CDR3 in DNA: TGTGCCAGCAGCGCTACTCAACAGGGGCTGGATGAGCAGTTCTTC. This codes for CASSATQQGLDEQFF.

The chain recombines TRBV7-9 with TRBJ2-3; TRBD2 is a possible D gene (6 bases). The CDR3 runs 18 residues. Germline V gives CDR1 SEHNR, CDR2 FQNEAQ (reference sequence). Trimming removed 3 bases from V and 1 base from J, with 20 bases in between. The CDR3 bases are TGTGCCAGCAGCTTCCCCCCCAAAGTTAGCGGTCGCACAGATACGCAGTATTTT. Residues: CASSFPPKVSGRTDTQYF. The complete variable domain, with remaining parts taken from reference TRBV7-9 and TRBJ2-3, reads DTGVSQNPRHKITKRGQNVTFRCDPISEHNRLYWYRQTLGQGPEFLTYFQNEAQLEKSRLLSDRFSAERPKGSFSTLEIQRTEQGDSAMYLCASSFPPKVSGRTDTQYFGPGTRLTVL.

V and J are TRBV14 and TRBJ1-1; D ambiguous. Germline assignment: CDR1 SGHDN and CDR2 FVKESK. This CDR3 region has 16 residues. V was clipped by 2 bases and J by 4 bases, with 17 bases between them. The CDR3 bases are TGTGCCAGCAGCCAACTCTTAGGCGGTGCGAGCACTGAAGCTTTCTTT. Translated: CASSQLLGGASTEAFF.

The V call is TRBV27, the J call TRBJ1-5, with no clear D. V was trimmed by 5 bases and J by 0 bases, leaving 11 bases between them. This CDR3 has 15 residues. Per the germline V gene, CDR1 is MNHEY and CDR2 is SMNVEV (reference sequence). CDR3 DNA: TGTGCCAGCAGTCAGTTATCAAATAGCAATCAGCCCCAGCATTTT. Protein product: CASSQLSNSNQPQHF.

The genes are TRBV4-3 and TRBJ1-1; D is ambiguous. This CDR3 contains 13 residues. Germline V CDR1 and CDR2: LGHNA, YSLEER. The V and J ends lost 2 bases and 1 base respectively, with 5 bases between them. In DNA form, the CDR3 reads TGCGCCAGCAGCCAACACAAGAACACTGAAGCTTTCTTT. This sequence encodes CASSQHKNTEAFF.

The J gene is TRBJ2-7, the V gene TRBV27; D possibly corresponds to TRBD1 (6 bases). CDR1 and CDR2 (germline): MNHEY, SMNVEV (reference sequence). V was pared by 5 bases and J by 2 bases, with 13 bases between. The CDR3 consists of 14 residues. The CDR3 loop reads CASSPPGHTYEQYF. The CDR3 nucleotides are TGTGCCAGCAGTCCCCCGGGACACACCTACGAGCAGTACTTC.

The CDR3 is CASSLYIGQGSYEQYF. The CDR3 DNA reads as TGTGCCAGCAGTTTATACATCGGACAGGGCTCCTACGAGCAGTACTTC. This chain joins TRBV6-5 and TRBJ2-7, with 8 bases identical to TRBD1. V dropped 4 bases and J dropped 0; count of bases not matched to a gene: 8. This CDR3 has 16 amino acids. The germline gives CDR1 MNHEY, CDR2 SVGAGI.

This chain joins TRBV9 and TRBJ1-5; D might be TRBD1 (6 bases). The CDR3 totals 14 residues. CDR1 and CDR2 (germline): SGDLS, YYNGEE. Trimming took off 4 bases at V and 7 bases at J, with 15 bases between the two ends. In nucleotides, the CDR3 is TGTGCCAGCAGCAAAAGTCAGGGGTACCAGCCCCAGCATTTT. It yields the protein CASSKSQGYQPQHF.

The chain combines TRBV7-2 with TRBJ2-7; TRBD1 might be the D (6 bases). Germline CDR1 is SGHTA and CDR2 is FQGNSA. The V end lost 0 bases, the J end lost 3 bases, and 9 bases lay between the germline ends. The CDR3 totals 14 residues. The CDR3, as DNA: TGTGCCAGCAGCTTAGCGACAGGTGACTACGAGCAGTACTTC. It yields the protein CASSLATGDYEQYF.

A single count supports this clone. The chain has TRBV7-2 and TRBJ1-5; D is uncertain. V gave up 3 bases and J gave up 0 bases, with 15 bases separating them. Per the germline V gene, CDR1 is SGHTA and CDR2 is FQGNSA. The length of the CDR3 is 17 residues. CDR3 residues: CASSFNKVSPSNQPQHF. The CDR3 nucleotides are TGTGCCAGCAGCTTTAACAAGGTCAGCCCTAGCAATCAGCCCCAGCATTTT.

V usage is TRBV7-3 and J usage is TRBJ2-7; TRBD2 aligns across 9 bases. V gave up 4 bases and J gave up 3 bases; unmatched junction bases: 7. Per germline, CDR1 SGHTA and CDR2 FQGTGA. This CDR3 contains 15 residues. CDR3: CASSSLAGLGYEQYF. CDR3 nucleotide sequence: TGTGCCAGCAGCTCCCTAGCGGGATTGGGCTACGAGCAGTACTTC.

The chain carries TRBV7-6 and TRBJ1-1; weak D call: TRBD1 (5 bases). CDR3 length: 15 residues. V gave up 5 bases and J gave up 0 bases, with 13 bases separating them. Germline values: CDR1 SGHVS, CDR2 FNYEAQ. The DNA for the CDR3 is TGTGCCAGCAGCCCCCTAGGGGCACTGAACACTGAAGCTTTCTTT. Amino acids: CASSPLGALNTEAFF.

The J gene is TRBJ2-5, the V gene TRBV27; maybe TRBD1 (6 bases). There are 14 residues in the CDR3. Germline lookup yields CDR1 MNHEY and CDR2 SMNVEV (reference sequence). Trimming shortened V by 4 bases and J by 5 bases, and 14 bases separated the two germline ends. This chain's CDR3 is CASSSTGFRETQYF. CDR3 in DNA: TGTGCCAGCAGTTCAACAGGGTTTCGCGAGACCCAGTACTTC.

This sequence joins TRBV4-2 and TRBJ2-3; 8 bases are shared with TRBD1. V shed 2 bases, J shed 2 bases, and the junction held 12 bases outside the gene matches. The CDR3 is 18 amino acids. Germline V lookup: CDR1 LGHNA, CDR2 YNFKEQ. CDR3: CASSQNFLDRENTDTQYF. For the CDR3, the DNA is TGTGCCAGCAGCCAAAATTTCCTGGACAGGGAGAACACAGATACGCAGTATTTT.

This clone was found once. The V and J genes are TRBV4-1 and TRBJ2-1, with D unresolved. Trimming took off 0 bases at V and 3 bases at J, with 6 bases between the two ends. Germline assignment: CDR1 MGHRA and CDR2 YSYEKL. The CDR3 extends over 14 amino acids. The CDR3 is CASSQEGFYNEQFF. In DNA form, the CDR3 reads TGCGCCAGCAGCCAAGAGGGCTTCTACAATGAGCAGTTCTTC.